This T cell receptor (beta chain) stems from a study of T cells in Graves' hyperthyroidism and ophthalmopathy. The count of this clonotype is one. Antigen specificity is unknown. Amplified TCR beta CDR3 regions came from RNA transcripts. During a first-round RT-PCR of the TCR CDR3, the HTBI primer set was used. A single record per CDR3 protein comes from TCRdb applying MiXCR to the multiplex PCR reads. The data hold some 350,000 distinct CDR3 sequences, with around 13% observed a single time. The cohort's ophthalmopathy patients, a group with duration under 3 months, had a Clinical Activity Score of at least 3 and a NOSPECS grade of at least 4. The study based diagnoses on clinical symptoms, serum thyroxine and TRAb, thyroid ultrasound and orbital computed tomography. Cells are PBMCs isolated from 10 ml of fresh blood. Overall study findings and caveats: Peripheral blood also featured most of the thyroid clonotypes expanded above 0.001.

Trimming stripped 7 bases from V and 3 bases from J, with 25 bases between. The CDR3 is made up of 17 amino acids. Germline V lookup: CDR1 MNHEY, CDR2 SMNVEV (reference sequence). This chain uses TRBV27 with TRBJ2-7, with TRBD1 as a possible D gene (6 bases). The source material was blood. The source of this sequence is a woman aged 40-49 years with Graves' ophthalmopathy. The CDR3 DNA reads TGTGCCAGCAATAATACTCAATCGTACAGGGAAAACTACGAGCAGTACTTC. Its translation: CASNNTQSYRENYEQYF.